This TCR beta chain was sequenced during a study of T cells in narcolepsy. Findings and limits, study-wide: Some memory CD4+ repertoires had no autoreactive clone sequences.

The method was immunoSEQ multiplex PCR; TCRdb's version includes in-frame clones alone and lacks a portion of them. Here the sample spans nearly 25,000 clones, 55% to 65% being singletons. Details on this clone: The antigen is not known.

CDR3 size: 12 residues. With 5 bases removed from V and 6 bases from J, the gap between germline ends came to 8 bases. The germline V gene encodes CDR1 MDHEN and CDR2 SYDVKM. The chain employs TRBV28 and TRBJ1-5; D call uncertain. This TCR was recovered from a human donor in good health. Sequencing was carried out using memory (CD45RA-) CD4+ T cells from blood. The CDR3 loop reads CASSTRVQPQHF. The DNA of the CDR3 is TGTGCCAGCAGTACAAGGGTTCAGCCCCAGCATTTT. The full variable domain, completed using reference TRBV28 and TRBJ1-5, is DVKVTQSSRYLVKRTGEKVFLECVQDMDHENMFWYRQDPGLGLRLIYFSYDVKMKEKGDIPEGYSVSREKKERFSLILESASTNQTSMYLCASSTRVQPQHFGDGTRLSIL.